This TCR beta chain was sequenced in a study of blood T cell repertoires in COVID-19. Study overall: Specimens from acute and convalescent COVID-19 originated in the United States, Italy and Spain. From T cells, B-cell-depleted T cells, or PBMCs came the material, which was cDNA or gDNA.

CDR3 length: 15 amino acids. Original processing notes: Using reference gene primer amplification, nucleated cell counts were estimated. Assay used: immunoSEQ multiplex PCR; TCRdb lists only in-frame clones, some missing. V, J and clone size are those of that table, while D and trimming were read from the DNA. This sample has 75,000 to 100,000 clones; nearly 85% occur once, and the top ten carry 25% to 35%. The TCR sequence derives from a woman aged 80 or over with acute or convalescent COVID-19. The specimen was peripheral blood. The chain links TRBV12-1 to TRBJ2-4; the table calls TRBD2, which could not be checked here. TRBV12-1 is a recognized pseudogene. CDR3 coding DNA: TGTGCCAGCAGCATTTTTAGCGGATCCAAAAACATTCAGTACTTC. This translates into CASSIFSGSKNIQYF.